This TCR beta chain was recovered during a study of OX40 agonist ivuxolimab in advanced cancers. Overall study: An agonistic anti-OX40 (CD134) antibody, ivuxolimab, was used to treat the patients. Findings and limits, study-wide: In the 0.1-3.0 mg/kg groups, partial responders showed among the lowest expansion. Blood T cells, both CD4+ and CD8+, expanded clonally by week 6 at 0.1 to 3.0 mg/kg. Antigen specificity of clonally expanded peripheral T cells was not established.

The CDR3 is 12 residues long. V was cut by 1 base and J by 8 bases, with 11 bases left in between. Germline lookup yields CDR1 GTSNPN and CDR2 SVGIG (reference sequence). Sequenced by immunoSEQ multiplex PCR; TCRdb stores in-frame clones only, minus some. The data hold fewer than 85,000 clones, with 90% to 95% observed a single time. On this clone itself: As yet, its antigen is unknown.

Source: CD4+ or CD8+ T cells sorted from blood, taken in a trial of the OX40 agonist ivuxolimab. The J gene is TRBJ1-2, the V gene TRBV30, with D possibly being TRBD1 (6 bases). This TCR came from an adult with an advanced solid tumor such as melanoma, head and neck, liver or kidney cancer. CDR3: CAWSADRRGYTF. CDR3 bases: TGTGCCTGGAGTGCCGACAGGCGAGGCTACACCTTC.